This T cell receptor beta chain derives from a study of STAT5B mutations in CD4+ large granular lymphocyte leukemia. Clones were sequenced by immunoSEQ multiplex PCR, and TCRdb holds only the in-frame ones, with some missing. The sample has 20,000 to 25,000 clones, over 80% seen once. Only a few counts were recorded for this clone. Its specificity is unknown. Germline-derived CDR1 and CDR2 are LNHDA and SQIVND (reference sequence). Deletions cut 4 bases from V and 8 bases from J, with 12 bases between. The CDR3 length is 13 residues. Study-wide results and limits: TRBV06-family usage was enriched in top patient clones (8/27) versus controls (2/35).

The receptor was isolated from a human donor in good health. The sequenced sample consisted of CD4+ T cells from blood buffy coats. The V gene is TRBV19, the J gene TRBJ2-1; unclear D gene. As DNA, the CDR3 is TGTGCCAGTAGTAGACCCGGGCCCTATGAGCAGTTCTTC. Its translation is CASSRPGPYEQFF. The complete variable domain, with remaining parts taken from reference TRBV19 and TRBJ2-1, reads DGGITQSPKYLFRKEGQNVTLSCEQNLNHDAMYWYRQDPGQGLRLIYYSQIVNDFQKGDIAEGYSVSREKKESFPLTVTSAQKNPTAFYLCASSRPGPYEQFFGPGTRLTVL.